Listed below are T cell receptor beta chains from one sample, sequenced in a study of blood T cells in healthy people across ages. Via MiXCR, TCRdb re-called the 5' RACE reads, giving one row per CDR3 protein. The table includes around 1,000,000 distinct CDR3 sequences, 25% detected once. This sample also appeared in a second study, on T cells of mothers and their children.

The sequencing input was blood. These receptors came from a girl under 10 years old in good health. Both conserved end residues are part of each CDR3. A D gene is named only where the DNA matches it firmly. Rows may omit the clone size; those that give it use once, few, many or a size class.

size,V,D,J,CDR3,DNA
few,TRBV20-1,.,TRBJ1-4,CSARDPIGGSFEKLFF,TGCAGTGCTAGAGATCCGATCGGGGGTTCGTTTGAAAAACTGTTTTTT
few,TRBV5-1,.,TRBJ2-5,CASSLTPGGETQYF,TGCGCCAGCAGCTTGACGCCTGGGGGAGAGACCCAGTACTTC
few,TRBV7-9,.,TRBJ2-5,CASGIAETQYF,TGTGCCAGTGGGATAGCCGAGACCCAGTACTTC
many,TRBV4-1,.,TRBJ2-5,CASSQLGETQYF,TGTGCCAGCAGCCAATTGGGGGAGACCCAGTACTTC
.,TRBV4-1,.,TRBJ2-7,CASSQGHSYEQYF,TGCGCCAGCAGCCAAGGACACTCCTACGAGCAGTACTTC
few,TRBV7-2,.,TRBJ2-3,CASSLAGRGLTDTQYF,TGTGCCAGCAGCTTAGCAGGGAGGGGGCTTACAGATACGCAGTATTTT
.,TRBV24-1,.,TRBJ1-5,CATSDGDVQPQHF,TGTGCCACCAGTGATGGGGACGTGCAGCCCCAGCATTTT
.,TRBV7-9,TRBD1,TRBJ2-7,CASSSGQASYEQYF,TGTGCCAGCAGTTCCGGACAGGCCTCCTACGAGCAGTACTTC
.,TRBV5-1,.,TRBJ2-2,CASSLENRATGELFF,TGCGCCAGCAGCTTGGAAAACAGGGCCACCGGGGAGCTGTTTTTT
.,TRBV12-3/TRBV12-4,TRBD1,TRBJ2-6,CASRIRTGPSGANVLTF,TGTGCCAGCAGGATACGGACAGGTCCATCTGGGGCCAACGTCCTGACTTTC
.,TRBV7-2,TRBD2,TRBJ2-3,CASSWGLAGGPRTQYF,TGTGCCAGCAGCTGGGGACTAGCGGGGGGGCCTAGAACGCAGTATTTT
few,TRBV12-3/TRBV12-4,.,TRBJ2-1,CASSLPDGQQFF,TGTGCCAGCAGTTTACCAGATGGGCAGCAGTTCTTC
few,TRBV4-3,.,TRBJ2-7,CASSQGWGRHEQYF,TGCGCCAGCAGCCAGGGTTGGGGGCGCCACGAGCAGTACTTC
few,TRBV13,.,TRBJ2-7,CASSLGTDRTYEQYF,TGTGCCAGCAGCTTAGGGACGGACAGAACCTACGAGCAGTACTTC